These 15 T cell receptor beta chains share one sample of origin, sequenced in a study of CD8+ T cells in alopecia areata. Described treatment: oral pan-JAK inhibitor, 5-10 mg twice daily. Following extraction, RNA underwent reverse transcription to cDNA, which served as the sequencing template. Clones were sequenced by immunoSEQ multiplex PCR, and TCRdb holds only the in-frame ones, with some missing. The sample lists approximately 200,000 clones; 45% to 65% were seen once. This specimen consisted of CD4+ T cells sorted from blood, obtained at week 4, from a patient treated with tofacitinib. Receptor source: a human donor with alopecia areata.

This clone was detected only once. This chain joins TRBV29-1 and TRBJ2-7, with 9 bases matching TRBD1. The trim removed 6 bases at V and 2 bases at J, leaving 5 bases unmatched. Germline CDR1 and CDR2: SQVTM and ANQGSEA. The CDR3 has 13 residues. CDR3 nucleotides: TGCAGCGTACAGGGGGCAGGGACCTACGAGCAGTACTTC. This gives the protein CSVQGAGTYEQYF.

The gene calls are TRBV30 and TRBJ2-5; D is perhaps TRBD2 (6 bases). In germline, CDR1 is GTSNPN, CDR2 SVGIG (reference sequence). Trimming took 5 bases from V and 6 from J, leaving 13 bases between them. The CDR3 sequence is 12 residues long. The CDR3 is CAWRGGGQTQYF. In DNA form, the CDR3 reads TGTGCCTGGCGGGGAGGCGGGCAGACCCAGTACTTC.

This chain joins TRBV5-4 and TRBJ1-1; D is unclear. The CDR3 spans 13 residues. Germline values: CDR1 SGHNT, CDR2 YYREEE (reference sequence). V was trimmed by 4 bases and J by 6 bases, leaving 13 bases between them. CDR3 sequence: CASSPGTKAEAFF. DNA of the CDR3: TGTGCCAGCAGCCCCGGTACTAAGGCTGAAGCTTTCTTT.

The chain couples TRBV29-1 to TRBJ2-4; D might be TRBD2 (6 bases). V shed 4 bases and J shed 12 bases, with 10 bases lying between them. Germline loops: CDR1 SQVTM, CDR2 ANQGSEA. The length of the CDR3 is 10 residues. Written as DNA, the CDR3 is TGCAGCGTTGGGGACTCCACTCAGTACTTC. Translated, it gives CSVGDSTQYF. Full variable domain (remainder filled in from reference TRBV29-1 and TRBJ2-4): SAVISQKPSRDICQRGTSLTIQCQVDSQVTMMFWYRQQPGQSLTLIATANQGSEATYESGFVIDKFPISRPNLTFSTLTVSNMSPEDSSIYLCSVGDSTQYFGAGTRLSVL.

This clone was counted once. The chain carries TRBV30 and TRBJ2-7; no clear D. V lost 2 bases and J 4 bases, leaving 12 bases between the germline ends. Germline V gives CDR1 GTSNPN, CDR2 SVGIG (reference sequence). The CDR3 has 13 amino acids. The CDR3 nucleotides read TGTGCCTGGAGTTTAAATCTTTTGTACGAGCAGTACTTC. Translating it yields CAWSLNLLYEQYF.

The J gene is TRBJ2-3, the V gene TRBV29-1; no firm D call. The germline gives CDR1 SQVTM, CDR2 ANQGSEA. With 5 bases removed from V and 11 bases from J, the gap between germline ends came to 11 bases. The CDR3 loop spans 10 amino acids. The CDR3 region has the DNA TGCAGCGTTTTCGGCGGAAGGCAGTATTTT. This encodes CSVFGGRQYF.

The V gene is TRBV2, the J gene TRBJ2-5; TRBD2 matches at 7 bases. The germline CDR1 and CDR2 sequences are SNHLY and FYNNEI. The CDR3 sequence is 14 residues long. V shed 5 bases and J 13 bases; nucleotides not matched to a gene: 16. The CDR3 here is CASSLDQRGSPRYF. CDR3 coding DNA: TGTGCCAGCAGTCTCGACCAGCGGGGCTCGCCCCGGTACTTC.

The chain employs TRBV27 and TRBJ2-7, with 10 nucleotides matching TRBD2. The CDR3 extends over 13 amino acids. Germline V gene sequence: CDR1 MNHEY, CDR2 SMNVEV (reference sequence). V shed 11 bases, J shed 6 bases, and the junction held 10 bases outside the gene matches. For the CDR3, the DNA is TGTGCCCAAGGGACTAGCGTTTTCTGCGAGCAGTACTTC. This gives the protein CAQGTSVFCEQYF.

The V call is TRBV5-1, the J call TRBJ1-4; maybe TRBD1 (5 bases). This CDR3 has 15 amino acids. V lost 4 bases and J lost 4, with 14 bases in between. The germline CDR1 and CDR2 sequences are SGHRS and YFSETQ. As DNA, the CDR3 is TGCGCCAGCAGCCCCCGGGACGGCCATAATGAAAAACTGTTTTTT. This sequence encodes CASSPRDGHNEKLFF.

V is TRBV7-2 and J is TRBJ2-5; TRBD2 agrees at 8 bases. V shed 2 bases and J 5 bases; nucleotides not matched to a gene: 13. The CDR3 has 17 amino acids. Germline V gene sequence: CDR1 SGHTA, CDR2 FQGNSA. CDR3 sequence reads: CASSLMRPSGRGETQYF. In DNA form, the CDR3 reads TGTGCCAGCAGCTTAATGCGCCCGAGCGGGAGAGGGGAGACCCAGTACTTC. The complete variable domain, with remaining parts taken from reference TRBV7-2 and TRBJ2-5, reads GAGVSQSPSNKVTEKGKDVELRCDPISGHTALYWYRQSLGQGLEFLIYFQGNSAPDKSGLPSDRFSAERTGGSVSTLTIQRTQQEDSAVYLCASSLMRPSGRGETQYFGPGTRLLVL.

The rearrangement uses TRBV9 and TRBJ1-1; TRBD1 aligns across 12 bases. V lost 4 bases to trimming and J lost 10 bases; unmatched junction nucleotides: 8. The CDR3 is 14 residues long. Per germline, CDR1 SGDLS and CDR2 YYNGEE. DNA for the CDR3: TGTGCCAGCAGCATAGGGACAGGGGGCGTTCGAGCTTTCTTT. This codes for CASSIGTGGVRAFF.

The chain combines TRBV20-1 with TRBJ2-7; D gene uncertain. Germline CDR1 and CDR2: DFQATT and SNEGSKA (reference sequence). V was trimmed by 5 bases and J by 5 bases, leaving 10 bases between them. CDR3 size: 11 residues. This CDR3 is CSAPAFHEQYF. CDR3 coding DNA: TGCAGTGCTCCTGCGTTCCACGAGCAGTACTTC.

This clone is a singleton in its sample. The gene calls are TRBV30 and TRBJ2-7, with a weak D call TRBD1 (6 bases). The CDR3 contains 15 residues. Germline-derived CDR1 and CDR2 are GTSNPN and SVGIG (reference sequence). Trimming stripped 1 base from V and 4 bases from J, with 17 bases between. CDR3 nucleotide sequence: TGTGCCTGGAGTGGGTTCCAGGGGAGTGGGTACGAGCAGTACTTC. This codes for CAWSGFQGSGYEQYF.

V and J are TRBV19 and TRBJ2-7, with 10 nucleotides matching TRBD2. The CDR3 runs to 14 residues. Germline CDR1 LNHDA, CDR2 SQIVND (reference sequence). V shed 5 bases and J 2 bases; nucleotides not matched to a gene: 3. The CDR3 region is CASSEAGGTYEQYF. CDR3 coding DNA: TGTGCCAGTAGTGAAGCGGGAGGGACCTACGAGCAGTACTTC.

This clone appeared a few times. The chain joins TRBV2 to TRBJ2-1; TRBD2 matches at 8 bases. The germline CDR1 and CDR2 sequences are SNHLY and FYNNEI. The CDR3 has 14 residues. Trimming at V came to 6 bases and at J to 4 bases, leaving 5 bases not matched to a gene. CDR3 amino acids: CASRRSGDYNEQFF. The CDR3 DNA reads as TGTGCCAGCAGACGTAGCGGGGATTACAATGAGCAGTTCTTC.